These 15 T cell receptor beta chains were sequenced from one sample in a study of PD-1 blockade in classical Hodgkin lymphoma. As to time point: cycle 4 day 1 (C4D1), after less than 7 weeks of nivolumab. All the patients suffered relapse after autologous stem cell transplantation, and brentuximab vedotin exposure differed. With magnetic negative selection, CD4+ T cells were purified from PBMCs that had been thawed. The assay was immunoSEQ multiplex PCR, and TCRdb's table has in-frame clones only and misses some. The data show about 19,000 clones, 70% to 90% seen once. The sequences come from CD4+ T cells from blood, collected before the fourth cycle of nivolumab. These receptors came from a human donor with classical Hodgkin lymphoma.

The chain has TRBV28 and TRBJ1-1, with TRBD1 identical over 10 bases. Germline V gene sequence: CDR1 MDHEN, CDR2 SYDVKM. Losses at the gene ends were 6 bases for V and 3 bases for J; bases not matched to a gene: 7. The CDR3 runs 15 residues. This chain's CDR3 is CASSPSGTGDTEAFF. For the CDR3, the DNA is TGTGCCAGCAGCCCCTCCGGGACAGGGGACACTGAAGCTTTCTTT. The full variable domain, rest sourced from reference TRBV28 and TRBJ1-1, is DVKVTQSSRYLVKRTGEKVFLECVQDMDHENMFWYRQDPGLGLRLIYFSYDVKMKEKGDIPEGYSVSREKKERFSLILESASTNQTSMYLCASSPSGTGDTEAFFGQGTRLTVV.

This clone was seen a handful of times. The chain links TRBV5-1 to TRBJ2-7; D remains unclear. The CDR3 extends over 10 amino acids. V was clipped by 3 bases and J by 4 bases, with 2 bases between them. Germline lookup yields CDR1 SGHRS and CDR2 YFSETQ. In nucleotides, the CDR3 is TGCGCCAGCAGCTGTTACGAGCAGTACTTC. Translation gives CASSCYEQYF.

The V and J genes are TRBV27 and TRBJ2-4; D perhaps matches TRBD2 (6 bases). Per the germline V gene, CDR1 is MNHEY and CDR2 is SMNVEV (reference sequence). Trimming stripped 3 bases from V and 9 bases from J, with 9 bases between. This CDR3 region has 12 residues. CDR3 sequence (DNA): TGTGCCAGCAGTTTCCGGGGAGGCATTCAGTACTTC. As protein: CASSFRGGIQYF.

The chain uses TRBV11-2 and TRBJ2-1; 8 nucleotides match TRBD1. Germline loops: CDR1 SGHAT, CDR2 FQNNGV. This CDR3 comprises 17 residues. V dropped 2 bases and J dropped 9; count of bases not matched to a gene: 15. The CDR3 DNA is TGTGCCAGCAGCTTACAACGGACAGGGCTTTCGAGGAGTGAGCAGTTCTTC. It codes for CASSLQRTGLSRSEQFF.

The chain combines TRBV6-1 with TRBJ2-1, with 11 bases lining up with TRBD2. The germline V gene has CDR1 MNHNS and CDR2 SASEGT. The CDR3 loop spans 14 amino acids. J was trimmed by 7 bases and V by 4 bases; bases with no gene match: 3. This CDR3 is CASSASGRRNEQFF. Here the CDR3 DNA reads TGTGCCAGCAGTGCTAGCGGGAGGCGTAATGAGCAGTTCTTC.

The rearrangement joins TRBV5-1 to TRBJ2-1; 14 positions agree with TRBD2. The V gene's germline CDR1 is SGHRS and CDR2 YFSETQ. The CDR3 runs to 16 residues. Trimming cost V 5 bases and J 6 bases; bases outside gene matches: 7. The CDR3 here is CASRTRLAGGSNEQFF. The DNA of the CDR3 is TGCGCCAGCAGAACGCGACTAGCGGGAGGGAGCAATGAGCAGTTCTTC. The complete variable domain, with remaining parts taken from reference TRBV5-1 and TRBJ2-1, reads KAGVTQTPRYLIKTRGQQVTLSCSPISGHRSVSWYQQTPGQGLQFLFEYFSETQRNKGNFPGRFSGRQFSNSRSEMNVSTLELGDSALYLCASRTRLAGGSNEQFFGPGTRLTVL.

In this sample, this clone turned up once. The chain recombines TRBV10-3 with TRBJ2-3; 11 bases are a match to TRBD1. V gave up 7 bases and J gave up 4 bases; unmatched junction bases: 4. Germline CDR1 reads ENHRY; CDR2 reads SYGVKD. The CDR3 totals 14 residues. CDR3 residues: CAINRDRGADTQYF. CDR3 nucleotide sequence: TGTGCCATCAACCGGGACAGGGGGGCAGATACGCAGTATTTT.

In nucleotides, the CDR3 is TGTGCCAGCAGCTCCATCGGCGAGCAGTACTTC. Protein: CASSSIGEQYF. The gene calls are TRBV5-4 and TRBJ2-7; D remains unclear. The germline V gene has CDR1 SGHNT and CDR2 YYREEE (reference sequence). The CDR3 sequence is 11 residues long. Trimming shortened V by 3 bases and J by 6 bases, and 7 bases separated the two germline ends. Supplemented by reference TRBV5-4 and TRBJ2-7, the full variable domain reads ETGVTQSPTHLIKTRGQQVTLRCSSQSGHNTVSWYQQALGQGPQFIFQYYREEENGRGNFPPRFSGLQFPNYSSELNVNALELDDSALYLCASSSIGEQYFGPGTRLTVT.

This chain uses TRBV5-6 with TRBJ1-5; D is unresolved. From germline, CDR1 is SGHDT and CDR2 YYEEEE. Trimming pared 4 bases from V and 2 bases from J, leaving 16 bases between. The CDR3 has 16 amino acids. CDR3 coding DNA: TGTGCCAGCAGCAGAGGCGGCGGTATCGGCAATCAGCCCCAGCATTTT. It encodes CASSRGGGIGNQPQHF.

V usage is TRBV19 and J usage is TRBJ1-1, with TRBD1 as a possible D gene (5 bases). Germline CDR1 LNHDA, CDR2 SQIVND (reference sequence). The CDR3 length is 16 residues. Between the trimmed V and J ends, which lost 2 bases and 2 bases, there was a span of 15 bases. In nucleotides, the CDR3 is TGTGCCAGTAGTATAAGGGGAGGGGCTCGAAACACTGAAGCTTTCTTT. Translated: CASSIRGGARNTEAFF.

The V and J genes are TRBV29-1 and TRBJ2-7, with TRBD1 matching 7 bases. V lost 4 bases and J lost 2; bases outside the gene matches: 5. Germline V gives CDR1 SQVTM, CDR2 ANQGSEA. The CDR3 is 13 residues long. The CDR3 DNA reads TGCAGCGTTGGGACAGGCCCCCCCTACGAGCAGTACTTC. Residues: CSVGTGPPYEQYF.

The chain links TRBV5-1 to TRBJ2-5, with TRBD2 matching 14 bases. CDR3 length: 15 amino acids. The J segment lost 5 bases and the V segment lost 5 bases, leaving 5 bases of the junction unmatched. Germline V gene data show CDR1 as SGHRS and CDR2 as YFSETQ. The CDR3 sequence is CASRTSGRAGETQYF. The CDR3 DNA follows: TGCGCCAGCAGGACTAGCGGGAGGGCCGGGGAGACCCAGTACTTC.

The V call is TRBV7-9, the J call TRBJ2-2; the D is unclear. From germline, CDR1 is SEHNR and CDR2 FQNEAQ (reference sequence). The V end was cut by 5 bases, the J end by 6 bases, with 25 bases between. This CDR3 is built from 18 residues. The CDR3 DNA sequence: TGTGCCAGCAGCCGAGAAACCTCCGGGCATACAACGGCCGGGGAGCTGTTTTTT. It translates to CASSRETSGHTTAGELFF.

This chain connects TRBV28 to TRBJ2-5; weak D call: TRBD2 (6 bases). The germline V and J ends were trimmed by 2 bases and 3 bases, with 10 bases remaining between them. The CDR3 contains 14 residues. From germline, CDR1 is MDHEN and CDR2 SYDVKM. The CDR3 region has the DNA TGTGCCAGCAGTTTAGGAGGGCGGGAAGAGACCCAGTACTTC. It yields the protein CASSLGGREETQYF.

The V call is TRBV28, the J call TRBJ2-2; D is unclear. V lost 2 bases, J lost 1 base, and 11 bases lay in between. The CDR3 has 16 residues. From germline, CDR1 is MDHEN and CDR2 SYDVKM. The CDR3 region is CASSLGRRMNTGELFF. The CDR3 bases are TGTGCCAGCAGTTTAGGGCGGCGGATGAACACCGGGGAGCTGTTTTTT.